Below, one T cell receptor (beta chain) is given with its context. Its target is not known. Indicated treatment: roughly 10-day PBMC culture with coronavirus spike peptide pools or control peptides (ViraFEST assay). An Oncomine TCR Beta short-read assay was used to sequence the DNA from cultured CD4+ T cells. TCRdb re-derived calls from the PCR reads in MiXCR, one entry per CDR3 protein. This sample has roughly 8,600 distinct CDR3 sequences; 45% to 55% occur once, and the top ten carry roughly half. These data belong to a study of vaccination and CD4 T cells after COVID-19. The germline gives CDR1 SGHTA, CDR2 FQGNSA. V was shortened by 3 bases and J by 2 bases, with 7 bases between the two germline ends. The CDR3 is 13 residues long.

This TCR was recovered from a human donor who had recovered from COVID-19. This sequence joins TRBV7-2 and TRBJ1-2; D call uncertain. The source material was CD4+ T cells from blood, cultured in vitro. In DNA, the CDR3 is TGTGCCAGCAGCTTTGAATCGAACTATGGCTACACCTTC. Translated, it gives CASSFESNYGYTF.